Below, 6 T cell receptor beta chains from the same sample are listed, as sequenced in a study of T cells in localized non-small cell lung cancer (dated by TCRdb to 2019 to 2021). Libraries came from the immunoSEQ multiplex PCR assay. The clones in this table, taken by TCRdb from immuneACCESS, are in-frame only. Not every clone is retained; where verified, under half of the shortfall comes from an unresolved V gene, and the cause of the rest is unknown. The sample table records approximately 52,000 clones; roughly 89% of these occur just once. Together, the top ten hold about a sixth of the sample. The sequencing used peripheral blood, collected before any cancer treatment. The receptor set was obtained from a male donor older than 55 with stage III squamous cell lung carcinoma.

As DNA, the CDR3 is TGTGCCAGCAGCTTGAAGGGGGGCCTGGAGACCCAGTACTTC. This codes for CASSLKGGLETQYF. The chain combines TRBV11-1 with TRBJ2-5; D may match TRBD1 or TRBD2 (6 bases each). CDR1 is SGHAT and CDR2 is FQDESV in the germline V gene (reference sequence). Trimming took off 3 bases at V and 5 bases at J, with 13 bases between the two ends. This CDR3 has 14 residues.

CDR3 amino acids: CASSLPLAGGTDTQYF. CDR3 DNA: TGTGCCAGCAGCTTACCTCTAGCGGGAGGCACAGATACGCAGTATTTT. The chain uses TRBV5-4 and TRBJ2-3, with 10 bases identical to TRBD2. The CDR3 runs to 16 residues. After removal of 2 bases from V and 1 base from J, the junction contained 4 bases not matched to a gene. Germline V gene sequence: CDR1 SGHNT, CDR2 YYREEE (reference sequence).

The V gene is TRBV28, the J gene TRBJ1-2; weak D call: TRBD1 (5 bases). The ends were cut back, 9 bases at V and 7 bases at J, with 24 bases in the middle. CDR3 size: 15 residues. Germline V gives CDR1 MDHEN, CDR2 SYDVKM. The CDR3 DNA is TGTGCCAGTTCCCCTTCCATCACAAGAGGGGCTGGCTACACCTTC. It translates to CASSPSITRGAGYTF.

This chain connects TRBV25-1 to TRBJ2-1; 9 bases match TRBD2. The J segment lost 3 bases and the V segment lost 0 bases, leaving 6 bases of the junction unmatched. Germline V CDR1 and CDR2: MGHDK, SYGVNS. The CDR3 extends over 17 amino acids. The CDR3 DNA reads TGTGCCAGCAGTGAATACGGTAGCGGGAGATACTACAATGAGCAGTTCTTC. It encodes CASSEYGSGRYYNEQFF. Variable domain in full (rest from reference TRBV25-1 and TRBJ2-1): EADIYQTPRYLVIGTGKKITLECSQTMGHDKMYWYQQDPGMELHLIHYSYGVNSTEKGDLSSESTVSRIRTEHFPLTLESARPSHTSQYLCASSEYGSGRYYNEQFFGPGTRLTVL.

The V and J genes are TRBV18 and TRBJ2-7, with no clear D. The CDR3 extends over 15 amino acids. Germline V gene data show CDR1 as KGHSH and CDR2 as LQKENI. V lost 1 base to trimming and J lost 6 bases, with 16 bases between them. The CDR3 region is CASSPLFSSSSEQYF. In nucleotides, the CDR3 is TGTGCCAGCTCACCACTGTTCAGTTCCTCTTCCGAGCAGTACTTC.

V usage is TRBV25-1 and J usage is TRBJ1-3; D is unresolved. The CDR3 totals 16 residues. Deletions cut 5 bases from V and 0 bases from J, with 14 bases between. The germline V gene encodes CDR1 MGHDK and CDR2 SYGVNS. The chain's CDR3 is CASSQRLWGSGNTIYF. CDR3 bases: TGTGCCAGCAGTCAACGTTTGTGGGGCTCTGGAAACACCATATATTTT.